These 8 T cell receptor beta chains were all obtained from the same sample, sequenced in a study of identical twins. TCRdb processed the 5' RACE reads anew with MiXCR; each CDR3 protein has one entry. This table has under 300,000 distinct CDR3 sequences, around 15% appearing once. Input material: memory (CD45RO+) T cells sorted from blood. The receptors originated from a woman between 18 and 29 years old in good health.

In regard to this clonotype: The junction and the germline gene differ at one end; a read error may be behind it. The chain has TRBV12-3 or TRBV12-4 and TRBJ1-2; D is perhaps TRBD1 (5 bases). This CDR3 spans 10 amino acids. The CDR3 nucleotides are TGTGCCAGCAGTTTAGCGCGGGGCGTCTTC. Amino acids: CASSLARGVF.

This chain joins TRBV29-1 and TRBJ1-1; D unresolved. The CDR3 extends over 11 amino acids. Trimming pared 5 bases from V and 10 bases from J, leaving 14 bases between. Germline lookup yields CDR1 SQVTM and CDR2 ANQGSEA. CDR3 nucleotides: TGCAGCGTTTACCCGGGGTTTGGAGCTTTCTTT. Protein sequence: CSVYPGFGAFF. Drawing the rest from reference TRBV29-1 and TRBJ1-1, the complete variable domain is SAVISQKPSRDICQRGTSLTIQCQVDSQVTMMFWYRQQPGQSLTLIATANQGSEATYESGFVIDKFPISRPNLTFSTLTVSNMSPEDSSIYLCSVYPGFGAFFGQGTRLTVV.

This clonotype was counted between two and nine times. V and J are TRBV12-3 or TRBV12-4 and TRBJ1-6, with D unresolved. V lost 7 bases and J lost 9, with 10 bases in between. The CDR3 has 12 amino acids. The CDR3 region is CASTYGVSPLHF. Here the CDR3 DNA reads TGTGCCAGCACCTACGGGGTTTCACCCCTCCACTTT.

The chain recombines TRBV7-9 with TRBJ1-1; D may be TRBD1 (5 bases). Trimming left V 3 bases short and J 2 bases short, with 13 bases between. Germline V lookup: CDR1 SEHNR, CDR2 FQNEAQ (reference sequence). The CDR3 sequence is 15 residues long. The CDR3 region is CASSFTQGDNTEAFF. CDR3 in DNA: TGTGCCAGCAGCTTCACTCAGGGAGACAACACTGAAGCTTTCTTT.

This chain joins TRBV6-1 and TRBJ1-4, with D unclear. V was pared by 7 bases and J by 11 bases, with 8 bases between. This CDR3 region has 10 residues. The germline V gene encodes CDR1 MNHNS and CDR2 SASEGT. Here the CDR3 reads CASMDLKLFF. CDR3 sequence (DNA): TGTGCCAGCATGGACCTCAAACTGTTTTTT.

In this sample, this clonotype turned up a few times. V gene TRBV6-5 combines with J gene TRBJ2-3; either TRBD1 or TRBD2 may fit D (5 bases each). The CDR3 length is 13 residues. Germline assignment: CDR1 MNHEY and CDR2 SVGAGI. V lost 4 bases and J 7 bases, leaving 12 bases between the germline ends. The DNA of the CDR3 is TGTGCCAGCAGTTCGGGGCCAGCGAATACGCAGTATTTT. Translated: CASSSGPANTQYF.

CDR3 sequence: CASSPDRGSHNEQFF. In DNA form, the CDR3 reads TGTGCCAGCTCACCGGACAGGGGGTCCCACAATGAGCAGTTCTTC. This rearrangement joins TRBV18 to TRBJ2-1, with 10 bases fitting TRBD1. With V trimmed by 3 bases and J by 5 bases, 4 bases remained unmatched. Looked up from germline, CDR1 is KGHSH and CDR2 is LQKENI. The CDR3 runs to 15 residues.

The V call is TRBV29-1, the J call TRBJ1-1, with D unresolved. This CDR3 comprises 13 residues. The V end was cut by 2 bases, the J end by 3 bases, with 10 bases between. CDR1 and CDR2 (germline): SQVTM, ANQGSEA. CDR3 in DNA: TGCAGCGTTGAAAACAGCGGACACACTGAAGCTTTCTTT. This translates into CSVENSGHTEAFF.